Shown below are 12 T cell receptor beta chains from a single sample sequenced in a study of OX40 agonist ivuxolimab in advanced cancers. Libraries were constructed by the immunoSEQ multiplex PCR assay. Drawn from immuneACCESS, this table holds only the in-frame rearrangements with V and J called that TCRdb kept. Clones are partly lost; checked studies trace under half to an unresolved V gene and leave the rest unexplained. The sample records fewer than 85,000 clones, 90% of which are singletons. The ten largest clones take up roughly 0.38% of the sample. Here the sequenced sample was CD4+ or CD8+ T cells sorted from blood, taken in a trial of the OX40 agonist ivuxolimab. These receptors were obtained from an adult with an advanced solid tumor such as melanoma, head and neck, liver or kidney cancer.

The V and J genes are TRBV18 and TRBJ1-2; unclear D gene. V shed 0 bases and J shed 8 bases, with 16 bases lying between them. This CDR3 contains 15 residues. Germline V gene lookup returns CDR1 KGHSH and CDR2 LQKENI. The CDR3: CASSPPVQALGGYTF. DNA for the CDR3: TGTGCCAGCTCACCACCGGTCCAGGCCCTTGGAGGCTACACCTTC.

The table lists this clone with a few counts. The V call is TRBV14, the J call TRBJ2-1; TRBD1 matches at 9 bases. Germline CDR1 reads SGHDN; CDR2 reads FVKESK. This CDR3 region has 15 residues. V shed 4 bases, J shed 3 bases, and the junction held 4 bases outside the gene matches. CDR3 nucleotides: TGTGCCAGCAGCCTCGGGACAGGGTACTACAATGAGCAGTTCTTC. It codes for CASSLGTGYYNEQFF.

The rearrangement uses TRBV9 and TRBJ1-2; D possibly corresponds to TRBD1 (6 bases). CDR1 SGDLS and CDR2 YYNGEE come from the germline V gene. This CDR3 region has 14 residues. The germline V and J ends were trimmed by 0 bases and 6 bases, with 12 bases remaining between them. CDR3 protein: CASSVGGGENGYTF. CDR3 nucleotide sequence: TGTGCCAGCAGCGTAGGAGGGGGTGAAAATGGCTACACCTTC.

CDR3 sequence reads: CASSIERSYNEQFF. The CDR3 DNA reads TGTGCCAGTAGTATAGAACGGTCCTACAATGAGCAGTTCTTC. V and J are TRBV19 and TRBJ2-1; D call uncertain. CDR1 and CDR2 (germline): LNHDA, SQIVND (reference sequence). V lost 0 bases, J lost 1 base, and 4 bases lay in between. The CDR3 totals 14 residues.

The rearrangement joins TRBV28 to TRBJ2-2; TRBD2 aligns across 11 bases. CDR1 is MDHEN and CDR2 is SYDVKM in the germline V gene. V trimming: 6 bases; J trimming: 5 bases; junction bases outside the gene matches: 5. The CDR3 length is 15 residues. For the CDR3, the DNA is TGTGCCAGCAGCATGGGACTAGCGGTTACCGGGGAGCTGTTTTTT. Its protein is CASSMGLAVTGELFF.

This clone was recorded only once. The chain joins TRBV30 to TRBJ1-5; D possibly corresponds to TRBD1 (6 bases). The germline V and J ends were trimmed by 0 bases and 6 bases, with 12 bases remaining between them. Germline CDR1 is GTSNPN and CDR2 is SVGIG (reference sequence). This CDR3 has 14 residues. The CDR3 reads CAWSVVGAGQPQHF. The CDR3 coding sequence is TGTGCCTGGAGTGTGGTGGGGGCCGGTCAGCCCCAGCATTTT.

The chain's CDR3 is CASSSLGGTNQPQHF. CDR3 nucleotide sequence: TGCGCCAGCAGCTCCCTGGGGGGAACTAATCAGCCCCAGCATTTT. V and J are TRBV5-1 and TRBJ1-5; possible D gene TRBD1, 5 bases. Germline CDR1 reads SGHRS; CDR2 reads YFSETQ. There are 15 residues in the CDR3. Trimming cost V 3 bases and J 4 bases, with 14 bases left between them.

The CDR3 coding sequence is TGTGCCAGCAGCGTAAGAGGGGGGCTCACCGGGGAGCTGTTTTTT. It yields the protein CASSVRGGLTGELFF. The chain recombines TRBV9 with TRBJ2-2; the D call may be TRBD1 or TRBD2 (6 bases each). CDR3 length equals 15 residues. Germline lookup yields CDR1 SGDLS and CDR2 YYNGEE. With 1 base removed from V and 4 bases from J, the gap between germline ends came to 11 bases.

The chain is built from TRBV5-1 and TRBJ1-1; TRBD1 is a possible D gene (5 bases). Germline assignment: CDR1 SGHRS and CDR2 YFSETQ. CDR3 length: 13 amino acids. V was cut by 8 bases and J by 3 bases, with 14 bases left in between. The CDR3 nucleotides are TGCGCCAGTAGAGGGGTAGAGGACACTGAAGCTTTCTTT. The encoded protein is CASRGVEDTEAFF.

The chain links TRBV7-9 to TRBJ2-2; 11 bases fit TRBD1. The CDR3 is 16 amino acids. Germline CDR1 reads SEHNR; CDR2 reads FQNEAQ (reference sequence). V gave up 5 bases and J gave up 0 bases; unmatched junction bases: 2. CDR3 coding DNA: TGTGCCAGCAGCCTGGGACAGGGGGCGAACACCGGGGAGCTGTTTTTT. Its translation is CASSLGQGANTGELFF. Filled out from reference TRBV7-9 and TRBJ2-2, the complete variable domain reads DTGVSQNPRHKITKRGQNVTFRCDPISEHNRLYWYRQTLGQGPEFLTYFQNEAQLEKSRLLSDRFSAERPKGSFSTLEIQRTEQGDSAMYLCASSLGQGANTGELFFGEGSRLTVL.

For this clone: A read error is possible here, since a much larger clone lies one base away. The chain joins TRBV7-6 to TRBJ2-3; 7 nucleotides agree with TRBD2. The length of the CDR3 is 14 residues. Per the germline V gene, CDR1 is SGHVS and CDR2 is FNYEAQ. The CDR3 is CANSPSGVTDTQYF. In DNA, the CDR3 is TGTGCCAACAGCCCGAGCGGGGTGACAGATACGCAGTATTTT.

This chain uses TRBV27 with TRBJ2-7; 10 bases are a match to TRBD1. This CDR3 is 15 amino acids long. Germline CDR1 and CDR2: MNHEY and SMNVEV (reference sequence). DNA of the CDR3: TGTGCTTCAGCCCGTCGGACAGGGGGAGAGAACGAGCAGTACTTC. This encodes CASARRTGGENEQYF.